This passage covers 28 T cell receptor beta chains from one sample sequenced in a study of T cells in women clearing cervical HPV infection. TCRdb keeps only in-frame clones here, not all; method: immunoSEQ multiplex PCR. The table for this sample gives tens of thousands of clones. Source material: blood buffy coat. The receptors were gathered from a woman between 18 and 75 years old with a cervical HPV16 infection that either progressed to CIN3+ or cleared (not recorded which).

Frequency places this clone as medium-sized. The read stops 3 residues short of the end of the CDR3; the missing end is completed from the germline J gene. V gene TRBV18 combines with J gene TRBJ2-3, with 11 bases aligning to TRBD1. Germline trimming cut 3 bases from V and 7 bases from J; bases unmatched to any gene: 3. CDR1 KGHSH and CDR2 LQKENI come from the germline V gene. CDR3 length: 14 residues. The CDR3 bases that were read are TGTGCCAGCTCACCCGGGACAGGGGGATATACG. Encoded protein: CASSPGTGGYT. The entire CDR3 reads CASSPGTGGYTQYF.

As to this clone: The sequenced fragment ends 3 residues before the CDR3 boundary, so the rest is inferred from the germline J gene. The rearrangement joins TRBV5-4 to TRBJ2-3; D is unclear. The CDR3 has 15 amino acids. CDR1 and CDR2 from the germline V gene are SGHNT and YYREEE (reference sequence). Trimming shortened V by 3 bases and J by 8 bases, and 19 bases separated the two germline ends. The CDR3 region is CASSYTGLISGTQYF. The CDR3 bases that were read are TGTGCCAGCAGCTACACGGGTTTAATTTCCGGTACG.

Details on this clone: The CDR3 extends 3 residues past the end of the read, so its final part is completed from the germline J gene. The V gene is TRBV5-1, the J gene TRBJ2-1; 12 nucleotides agree with TRBD2. V lost 4 bases and J lost 8; bases outside the gene matches: 19. CDR3 length: 19 residues. Germline CDR1 is SGHRS and CDR2 is YFSETQ. Partial CDR3 DNA: TGCGCCAGCAGCGCGCAGGGGGTCTTGACTAGCGGGGGATCGGATGAG. This codes for CASSAQGVLTSGGSDE. The full CDR3 is CASSAQGVLTSGGSDEQFF.

A note on this clone: The read is 3 residues too short to cover the CDR3 end, so that end is filled in from the germline J gene. This chain connects TRBV4-1 to TRBJ1-6, with a tentative D call TRBD1 (5 bases). The CDR3 contains 17 residues. Trimming took 2 bases from V and 2 from J, leaving 13 bases between them. Per the germline V gene, CDR1 is MGHRA and CDR2 is YSYEKL. CDR3 sequence reads: CASSQLVQGAYNSPLHF. Partial CDR3 DNA: TGCGCCAGCAGCCAATTGGTCCAGGGTGCCTATAATTCACCC.

Regarding this clone: Read data end 3 residues before the CDR3 end; the end is taken from the germline J gene. The rearrangement uses TRBV29-1 and TRBJ2-6, with D possibly matching TRBD2 (6 bases). This CDR3 contains 14 residues. V lost 4 bases and J 4 bases, leaving 11 bases between the germline ends. Germline V lookup: CDR1 SQVTM, CDR2 ANQGSEA. CDR3 bases read: TGCAGCGTTGGGGGGGTCCCAGGGGCCAACGTC. It yields the protein CSVGGVPGANV. The CDR3 reads in full as CSVGGVPGANVLTF.

On this clone: The CDR3 is cut off 3 residues early in the read; its end comes from the germline J gene. The rearrangement links TRBV7-9 to TRBJ2-1; 7 bases align to TRBD1. This CDR3 has 15 amino acids. Germline V gene data show CDR1 as SEHNR and CDR2 as FQNEAQ (reference sequence). Losses at the gene ends were 5 bases for V and 9 bases for J; bases not matched to a gene: 13. CDR3 in amino acids: CASSEYRGDRVEQFF. The sequenced part of the CDR3 DNA is TGTGCCAGCAGCGAATACAGGGGCGATAGGGTTGAG.

Regarding this clone: The CDR3 end lies 3 residues beyond the end of the read and is filled in from the germline J gene. The rearrangement links TRBV5-1 to TRBJ1-1, with D perhaps TRBD1 (5 bases). Germline V gives CDR1 SGHRS, CDR2 YFSETQ. V was trimmed by 0 bases and J by 1 base, leaving 7 bases between them. This CDR3 has 14 residues. CDR3: CASSLEGKNTEAFF. Partial CDR3 DNA: TGCGCCAGCAGCTTGGAGGGGAAGAACACTGAA.

CDR3 loop: CASTVGLNTEAFF. The sequenced part of the CDR3 DNA is TGTGCCAGTACGGTGGGGCTGAACACTGAA. V and J are TRBV19 and TRBJ1-1, with D perhaps matching TRBD1 (5 bases). The read falls 3 residues short of the CDR3 end, and the missing part is taken from the germline J gene. There are 13 residues in the CDR3. The V gene's germline CDR1 is LNHDA and CDR2 SQIVND (reference sequence). Trimming cost V 7 bases and J 0 bases, with 9 bases left between them.

Points on this clone: The read terminates 3 residues ahead of where the CDR3 ends, so the germline J gene completes it. The chain employs TRBV20-1 and TRBJ2-2; unclear D gene. Per the germline V gene, CDR1 is DFQATT and CDR2 is SNEGSKA (reference sequence). This CDR3 is built from 12 residues. Trimming stripped 1 base from V and 7 bases from J, with 7 bases between. CDR3 loop: CSARVSGGELFF. Partial CDR3 DNA: TGCAGTGCTAGAGTATCCGGCGGGGAG.

As for this clone: The missing CDR3 end, 3 residues past where the read stops, is filled in from the germline J gene. The chain carries TRBV20-1 and TRBJ2-7; no clear D gene. Germline values: CDR1 DFQATT, CDR2 SNEGSKA (reference sequence). The CDR3 is made up of 13 amino acids. Trimming stripped 5 bases from V and 3 bases from J, with 14 bases between. The CDR3 DNA, read in part, is TGCAGTGCTGCAGGTGGGCTCAGCTACGAG. It specifies CSAAGGLSYE. The whole CDR3 reads CSAAGGLSYEQYF.

Remarks on this clone: Read sequence stops 3 residues before the CDR3 end, and the germline J gene provides the missing end. The chain carries TRBV12-3 or TRBV12-4 and TRBJ2-5, with D possibly matching TRBD2 (5 bases). This CDR3 is built from 14 residues. V was pared by 6 bases and J by 4 bases, with 15 bases between. Partial CDR3 DNA: TGTGCCAGCAGCCCCGACTACGAGGGAGAGACC. Residues: CASSPDYEGET. The full CDR3 protein reads CASSPDYEGETQYF.

CDR3 sequence reads: CASSGGLTRQPQHF. The part of the CDR3 DNA that was read is TGTGCCAGCAGTGGAGGACTTACACGACAGCCC. The rearrangement uses TRBV2 and TRBJ1-5; D remains ambiguous. The CDR3 is cut off 3 residues early in the read; its end comes from the germline J gene. V lost 4 bases, J lost 7 bases, and 14 bases lay in between. CDR1 is SNHLY, CDR2 FYNNEI, per germline. CDR3 length: 14 amino acids.

As to this clone: The CDR3 end falls 3 residues outside the read, so it is completed with the germline J gene. V usage is TRBV7-9 and J usage is TRBJ1-1; D is unresolved. Trimming shortened V by 5 bases and J by 4 bases, and 14 bases separated the two germline ends. The CDR3 covers 14 residues. CDR1 SEHNR and CDR2 FQNEAQ come from the germline V gene (reference sequence). The sequenced CDR3 bases are TGTGCCAGCAGCGCCGCTTCCTCTACCACTGAA. As protein: CASSAASSTTE. The CDR3 in full is CASSAASSTTEAFF.

A remark on this clone: The read stops 3 residues short of the end of the CDR3; the missing end is completed from the germline J gene. The J gene is TRBJ1-3, the V gene TRBV19, with D hard to call. Trimming removed 7 bases at V and 0 bases at J, with 10 bases between. This CDR3 contains 14 residues. Per germline, CDR1 LNHDA and CDR2 SQIVND (reference sequence). The sequenced part of the CDR3 DNA is TGTGCCAGTACCCGCGGTGGCTCTGGAAACACC. As protein: CASTRGGSGNT. The whole CDR3 is CASTRGGSGNTIYF. Filled out from reference TRBV19 and TRBJ1-3, the complete variable domain reads DGGITQSPKYLFRKEGQNVTLSCEQNLNHDAMYWYRQDPGQGLRLIYYSQIVNDFQKGDIAEGYSVSREKKESFPLTVTSAQKNPTAFYLCASTRGGSGNTIYFGEGSWLTVV.

A word on this clone: The CDR3 end lies 3 residues beyond the end of the read and is filled in from the germline J gene. This chain joins TRBV20-1 and TRBJ2-6; D remains unclear. CDR3 length equals 14 residues. Germline V CDR1 and CDR2: DFQATT, SNEGSKA (reference sequence). V lost 3 bases to trimming and J lost 4 bases, with 10 bases between them. Here the CDR3 reads CSARAAPGANVLTF. The CDR3 bases that were read are TGCAGTGCTAGGGCGGCGCCGGGGGCCAACGTC.

Of note for this clone: The read stops 3 residues short of the end of the CDR3; the missing end is completed from the germline J gene. V usage is TRBV5-1 and J usage is TRBJ2-3; 7 bases line up with TRBD2. Trimming removed 3 bases from V and 1 base from J; junction bases left unmatched: 14. Germline values: CDR1 SGHRS, CDR2 YFSETQ. The CDR3 length is 18 residues. The CDR3 DNA, read in part, is TGCGCCAGCAGCTGGTTGGGGGTGCGCGCGGGGGGCACAGATACG. Translation gives CASSWLGVRAGGTDT. The whole CDR3 protein reads CASSWLGVRAGGTDTQYF.

On this clone itself: The read halts 3 residues ahead of the CDR3 end, with the missing end drawn from the germline J gene. This chain connects TRBV7-2 to TRBJ1-2; D is ambiguous. Trimming took off 5 bases at V and 1 base at J, with 14 bases between the two ends. CDR1 and CDR2 (germline): SGHTA, FQGNSA. This CDR3 spans 15 amino acids. The CDR3 bases that were read are TGTGCCAGCAGCCCAACCAGGCCTTTTAACTATGGC. Its translation is CASSPTRPFNYG. The whole CDR3 protein is CASSPTRPFNYGYTF. The entire variable domain, with the rest obtained from reference TRBV7-2 and TRBJ1-2, is as follows: GAGVSQSPSNKVTEKGKDVELRCDPISGHTALYWYRQSLGQGLEFLIYFQGNSAPDKSGLPSDRFSAERTGGSVSTLTIQRTQQEDSAVYLCASSPTRPFNYGYTFGSGTRLTVV.

In regard to this clone: Sequencing ends 3 residues short of the CDR3 end; the germline J gene provides the rest. The rearrangement links TRBV7-2 to TRBJ2-7; D may be TRBD2 (6 bases). This CDR3 spans 13 amino acids. Between the trimmed V and J ends, which lost 5 bases and 6 bases, there was a span of 14 bases. The germline CDR1 and CDR2 sequences are SGHTA and FQGNSA. The CDR3 sequence: CASSQTRVGEQYF. The DNA read from the CDR3 is TGTGCCAGCAGCCAGACTAGAGTCGGCGAG.

As for this clone: Sequencing ends 3 residues short of the CDR3 end; the germline J gene provides the rest. The chain carries TRBV19 and TRBJ2-7; TRBD1 is a possible D gene (6 bases). With 3 bases removed from V and 2 bases from J, the gap between germline ends came to 11 bases. The CDR3 totals 14 residues. In germline, CDR1 is LNHDA, CDR2 SQIVND (reference sequence). The CDR3 is CASSIQGSAYEQYF. The CDR3 bases that were read are TGTGCCAGTAGTATCCAGGGGTCGGCCTACGAG.

The CDR3 is CASSPNGGHTDTQYF. CDR3 bases read: TGTGCCAGCAGCCCAAACGGGGGTCACACAGATACG. The chain is built from TRBV7-6 and TRBJ2-3; tentatively, D is TRBD2 (6 bases). The read ends 3 residues shy of where the CDR3 ends; the end is completed using the germline J gene. The CDR3 spans 15 residues. Germline V gene sequence: CDR1 SGHVS, CDR2 FNYEAQ. Trimming left V 5 bases short and J 2 bases short, with 14 bases between.

Remarks on this clone: The read terminates 3 residues before the CDR3 end, so the remaining end is supplied by the germline J gene. The rearrangement uses TRBV2 and TRBJ2-7; D might be TRBD1 (5 bases). Germline V gene sequence: CDR1 SNHLY, CDR2 FYNNEI. Trimming removed 5 bases at V and 2 bases at J, with 13 bases between. The CDR3 loop spans 14 amino acids. The CDR3 here is CASSLGAPTYEQYF. CDR3 DNA (partial): TGTGCCAGCAGTTTAGGGGCACCTACCTACGAG.

For this clone: The observed sequence ends 3 residues before the CDR3 terminus, with the missing tail filled in from the germline J gene. J is TRBJ2-5 and V is TRBV18; 9 bases match TRBD1. CDR1 is KGHSH, CDR2 LQKENI, per germline. V dropped 0 bases and J dropped 5; count of bases not matched to a gene: 4. The CDR3 spans 15 residues. Incomplete CDR3 DNA: TGTGCCAGCTCACCACCGGGACAGGGACGGGAGACC. This translates into CASSPPGQGRET. The whole CDR3 reads CASSPPGQGRETQYF.

Notes on this clone: The CDR3 extends 3 residues past the end of the read, so its final part is completed from the germline J gene. The chain couples TRBV29-1 to TRBJ2-1; tentatively, D is TRBD2 (7 bases). CDR3 length equals 17 residues. Trimming cost V 5 bases and J 0 bases, with 20 bases left between them. In germline, CDR1 is SQVTM, CDR2 ANQGSEA. The CDR3 here is CSVSGAGALSSYNEQFF. The sequenced CDR3 bases are TGCAGCGTTTCGGGCGCGGGGGCGCTGAGCTCCTACAATGAG.

Of note for this clone: At one boundary the junction diverges from the germline segment, which might be a read error. The read ends 3 residues before the CDR3 terminus; that terminus is restored from the germline J gene. The V call is TRBV30, the J call TRBJ1-2, with D tentatively TRBD1 (5 bases). Germline V gives CDR1 GTSNPN, CDR2 SVGIG (reference sequence). The CDR3 loop spans 15 amino acids. The CDR3 is CAWGVGYRSHRGYTF. CDR3 bases read: TGTGCCTGGGGTGTAGGATACAGGTCCCATAGGGGC. Using reference TRBV30 and TRBJ1-2 for the parts outside the CDR3, the full variable domain is SQTIHQWPATLVQPVGSPLSLECTVEGTSNPNLYWYRQAAGRGLQLLFYSVGIGQISSEVPQNLSASRPQDRQFILSSKKLLLSDSGFYLCAWGVGYRSHRGYTFGSGTRLTVV.

As to this clone: The DNA ends 3 residues before the CDR3 does, and the rest of the CDR3 is filled in from the germline J gene. The V gene is TRBV19, the J gene TRBJ2-6; the D gene is possibly TRBD1 (5 bases). V was trimmed by 9 bases and J by 0 bases, leaving 6 bases between them. The germline gives CDR1 LNHDA, CDR2 SQIVND (reference sequence). This CDR3 comprises 13 residues. The CDR3 reads CASRVSGANVLTF. The sequenced CDR3 bases are TGTGCCAGCAGGGTCTCTGGGGCCAACGTC.

Incomplete CDR3 DNA: TGTGCCAGCAGCCCTTGGACAGTGGTTAACTATGGC. Encoded protein: CASSPWTVVNYG. The CDR3 in its entirety is CASSPWTVVNYGYTF. This rearrangement joins TRBV11-2 to TRBJ1-2, with a possible D match to TRBD1 (6 bases). The read gets to within 3 residues of the CDR3 end, and the germline J gene fills in the rest. The germline V and J ends were trimmed by 5 bases and 1 base, with 14 bases remaining between them. CDR1 is SGHAT and CDR2 is FQNNGV in the germline V gene. This CDR3 contains 15 residues.

Regarding this clone: The observed sequence ends 3 residues before the CDR3 terminus, with the missing tail filled in from the germline J gene. The chain links TRBV11-3 to TRBJ2-1, with TRBD1 identical over 8 bases. The J segment lost 8 bases and the V segment lost 0 bases, leaving 6 bases of the junction unmatched. The CDR3 totals 15 residues. CDR1 and CDR2 (germline): SGHNT, YENEEA. The CDR3 spells CASSLDLQGGDEQFF. CDR3 DNA (partial): TGTGCCAGCAGCTTAGATCTACAGGGGGGTGATGAG.

For this clone: The read terminates 3 residues before the CDR3 end, so the remaining end is supplied by the germline J gene. The rearrangement links TRBV5-4 to TRBJ2-7; 10 bases fit TRBD2. Per the germline V gene, CDR1 is SGHNT and CDR2 is YYREEE (reference sequence). The trim removed 3 bases at V and 5 bases at J, leaving 11 bases unmatched. CDR3 length: 16 amino acids. The CDR3 sequence is CASSSSASGRRNEQYF. The sequenced CDR3 bases are TGTGCCAGCAGCTCCTCCGCTAGCGGGAGACGGAACGAG.